The sequence of this T cell receptor (beta chain) was determined in a study of response to subunit inactivated influenza vaccine. General observations from the study: After each seasonal influenza vaccination, few new T cells are recruited, the authors suggested.

A few counts support this clonotype. The antigen remains undetermined. A single record per CDR3 protein comes from TCRdb applying MiXCR to the RT-PCR reads. The table lists fewer than 350,000 distinct CDR3 sequences, 21% of them singletons. CDR1 and CDR2 (germline): MDHEN, SYDVKM. The CDR3 is 14 residues long. The V gene lost 4 bases and the J gene lost 3 bases, with 11 bases spanning the gap. The sequence came from a man in his fifties or sixties who received an inactivated influenza vaccine. V is TRBV28 and J is TRBJ2-3; D is possibly TRBD2 (6 bases). This specimen consisted of PBMCs from blood, obtained less than 22 months after vaccination. CDR3 sequence reads: CASSWGEMTDTQYF. Written as DNA, the CDR3 is TGTGCCAGCAGTTGGGGGGAAATGACAGATACGCAGTATTTT.